The sample holds a few counts of the clone carrying this T cell receptor (beta chain). Its target is not known. Isolation of PBMCs gave at least 7 million cells per sample. The data are from a study of blood T cells in healthy people across ages. Whole-study context: Every two T cells gave about one barcoded beta molecule via template switching. Study results and limitations: Using unsorted PBMCs precluded a conclusive naive versus antigen-experienced comparison.

Germline V lookup: CDR1 DFQATT, CDR2 SNEGSKA (reference sequence). The CDR3 is made up of 16 amino acids. A second PCR, run for roughly 7 to 11 cycles, used a sample-barcoded 5' primer plus a J-beta primer mix. TCRdb reprocessed the 5' RACE reads with MiXCR, giving one entry per CDR3 protein. The repertoire holds just over 1 million distinct CDR3 sequences, with under 55% as singletons. The clonotype comes from an older woman in good health. The sequenced sample consisted of blood. The rearrangement uses TRBV20-1 and TRBJ2-1; 10 bases are a match to TRBD2. The CDR3 reads CRTSRLAGDTYNEQFF. As DNA, the CDR3 is TGCAGAACTTCCCGTCTAGCGGGAGATACTTACAATGAGCAGTTCTTC.